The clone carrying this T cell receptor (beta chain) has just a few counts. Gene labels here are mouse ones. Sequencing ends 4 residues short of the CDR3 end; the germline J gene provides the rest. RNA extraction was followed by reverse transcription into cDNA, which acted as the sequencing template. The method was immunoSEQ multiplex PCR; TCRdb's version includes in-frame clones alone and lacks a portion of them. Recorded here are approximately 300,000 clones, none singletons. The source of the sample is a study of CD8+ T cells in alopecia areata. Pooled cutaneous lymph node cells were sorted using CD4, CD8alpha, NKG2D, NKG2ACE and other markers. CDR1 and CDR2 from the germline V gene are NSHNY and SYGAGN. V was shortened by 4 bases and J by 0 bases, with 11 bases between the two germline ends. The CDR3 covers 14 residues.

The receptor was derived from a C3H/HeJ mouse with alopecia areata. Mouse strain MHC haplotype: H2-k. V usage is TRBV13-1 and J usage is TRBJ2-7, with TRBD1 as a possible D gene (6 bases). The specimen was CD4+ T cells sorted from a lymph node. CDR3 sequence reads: CASSPQGLSYEQYF. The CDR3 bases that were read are TGTGCCAGCAGTCCACAGGGCCTCTCCTAT.